These 27 T cell receptor beta chains were all obtained from the same sample, sequenced in a study of OX40 agonist ivuxolimab in advanced cancers. Produced via immunoSEQ multiplex PCR; TCRdb's table is partial and in-frame only. The sample yields about 50,000 clones, more than 70% seen once. Source: CD4+ or CD8+ T cells sorted from blood, taken in a trial of the OX40 agonist ivuxolimab. Receptors were obtained from an adult with an advanced solid tumor such as melanoma, head and neck, liver or kidney cancer.

The CDR3: CASRPDGTSPEAFF. The CDR3 DNA follows: TGTGCCAGCAGGCCAGACGGGACGTCCCCCGAAGCTTTCTTT. This chain joins TRBV6-6 and TRBJ1-1, with D maybe TRBD1 (5 bases). Germline-derived CDR1 and CDR2 are MNHNY and SVGAGI (reference sequence). This CDR3 contains 14 residues. Between the trimmed V and J ends, which lost 6 bases and 8 bases, there was a span of 19 bases.

The CDR3, as DNA: TGTGCCAGCAGTGATAGAGGGAACTATGGCTACACCTTC. It is translated as CASSDRGNYGYTF. The chain has TRBV28 and TRBJ1-2; D gene uncertain. The germline V gene has CDR1 MDHEN and CDR2 SYDVKM. The V end lost 5 bases, the J end lost 2 bases, and 9 bases lay between the germline ends. The CDR3 sequence is 13 residues long.

The genes are TRBV6-5 and TRBJ2-7; D call uncertain. This CDR3 is 15 amino acids long. V was cut by 5 bases and J by 1 base, with 15 bases left in between. CDR1 and CDR2 (germline): MNHEY, SVGAGI. CDR3 sequence: CASSVAFLSSYEQYF. The CDR3 region has the DNA TGTGCCAGCAGTGTCGCATTTCTTTCTTCCTACGAGCAGTACTTC.

The table lists this clone with a count of one. The chain has TRBV6-5 and TRBJ1-5, with D perhaps matching TRBD1 (5 bases). The germline V gene encodes CDR1 MNHEY and CDR2 SVGAGI. Trimming shortened V by 5 bases and J by 2 bases, and 13 bases separated the two germline ends. The CDR3 totals 15 residues. The CDR3 sequence: CASSQSGHGNQPQHF. The CDR3 DNA sequence: TGTGCCAGCAGTCAATCCGGACACGGCAATCAGCCCCAGCATTTT.

The rearrangement joins TRBV28 to TRBJ2-5; D gene ambiguous. V was shortened by 4 bases and J by 1 base, with 13 bases between the two germline ends. The CDR3 is 15 residues long. Germline V gives CDR1 MDHEN, CDR2 SYDVKM. In DNA, the CDR3 is TGTGCCAGCAGTTCCATACTTGGCTTCCAAGAGACCCAGTACTTC. Translation gives CASSSILGFQETQYF.

V usage is TRBV6-1 and J usage is TRBJ1-1; no firm D call. V dropped 6 bases and J dropped 2 bases, with 7 bases sitting between them. The V gene's germline CDR1 is MNHNS and CDR2 SASEGT. This CDR3 is built from 12 residues. In DNA, the CDR3 is TGTGCCAGCAGGTTCATAAACACTGAAGCTTTCTTT. The encoded protein is CASRFINTEAFF.

This rearrangement joins TRBV2 to TRBJ1-5; D gene unclear. Per germline, CDR1 SNHLY and CDR2 FYNNEI. This CDR3 has 11 amino acids. V gave up 5 bases and J gave up 4 bases, with 3 bases separating them. CDR3 sequence (DNA): TGTGCCAGCAGTCTAAATCAGCCCCAGCATTTT. This encodes CASSLNQPQHF.

This chain connects TRBV29-1 to TRBJ2-7, with D unresolved. There are 12 residues in the CDR3. CDR1 is SQVTM, CDR2 ANQGSEA, per germline. V was pared by 0 bases and J by 0 bases, with 3 bases between. The CDR3 is CSVEDSSYEQYF. Written as DNA, the CDR3 is TGCAGCGTTGAAGACAGCTCCTACGAGCAGTACTTC.

This clone was found a few times. This chain joins TRBV18 and TRBJ2-3, with D uncertain. The length of the CDR3 is 12 residues. Germline V gene data show CDR1 as KGHSH and CDR2 as LQKENI. V was trimmed by 6 bases and J by 6 bases, leaving 10 bases between them. In DNA, the CDR3 is TGTGCCAGCTCCCCCATAGGGGATACGCAGTATTTT. It codes for CASSPIGDTQYF.

The chain uses TRBV2 and TRBJ1-5; D is perhaps TRBD1 (6 bases). Germline lookup yields CDR1 SNHLY and CDR2 FYNNEI. CDR3 length: 12 amino acids. V lost 6 bases to trimming and J lost 7 bases, with 10 bases between them. The CDR3 loop is CASRGGAQPQHF. The CDR3 bases are TGTGCCAGCAGGGGGGGGGCCCAGCCCCAGCATTTT.

This chain uses TRBV5-1 with TRBJ2-1, with 9 nucleotides matching TRBD1. After removal of 0 bases from V and 7 bases from J, the junction contained 5 bases not matched to a gene. In germline, CDR1 is SGHRS, CDR2 YFSETQ. The CDR3 consists of 15 residues. CDR3 sequence reads: CASSLVGQGGNEQFF. CDR3 DNA sequence: TGCGCCAGCAGCTTGGTGGGACAGGGTGGGAATGAGCAGTTCTTC.

J is TRBJ2-2 and V is TRBV6-1; no clear D. This CDR3 spans 13 amino acids. V was cut by 3 bases and J by 6 bases, with 8 bases left in between. The germline V gene encodes CDR1 MNHNS and CDR2 SASEGT. CDR3 sequence reads: CASSEGSAGELFF. The DNA of the CDR3 is TGTGCCAGCAGTGAGGGTTCGGCCGGGGAGCTGTTTTTT.

J is TRBJ2-5 and V is TRBV10-2; D is possibly TRBD1 or TRBD2 (5 bases each). Germline CDR1 is WSHSY and CDR2 is SAAADI. With 3 bases removed from V and 5 bases from J, the gap between germline ends came to 10 bases. The CDR3 extends over 13 amino acids. CDR3 loop: CASSDSRGETQYF. As DNA, the CDR3 is TGCGCCAGCAGTGACAGCCGGGGCGAGACCCAGTACTTC.

This chain joins TRBV2 and TRBJ2-5; 10 nucleotides align to TRBD2. The end of the DNA aligns better with TRBJ2-7, so the J call may be wrong. Germline V gives CDR1 SNHLY, CDR2 FYNNEI. This CDR3 comprises 15 residues. The CDR3 DNA reads TGTGCCAGCAGTGAAGAGGGACTAGCGACCTACGAGCAGTACTTC. Residues: CASSEEGLATYEQYF.

The CDR3 reads CASSNGRDRHRHF. The CDR3 region has the DNA TGTGCCAGCAGCAATGGGCGGGACCGGCACCGGCATTTT. The chain uses TRBV21-1 and TRBJ1-5. TRBV21-1 is classified as a pseudogene. This CDR3 has 13 amino acids.

This chain connects TRBV10-3 to TRBJ1-1; D unresolved. The CDR3 loop spans 14 amino acids. Per germline, CDR1 ENHRY and CDR2 SYGVKD. Trimming took off 6 bases at V and 4 bases at J, with 15 bases between the two ends. As DNA, the CDR3 is TGTGCCATCAGCCTCGACCCGCAGAGCACTGAAGCTTTCTTT. It is translated as CAISLDPQSTEAFF.

This clone was seen once. The chain employs TRBV18 and TRBJ1-6; 8 bases match TRBD1. The CDR3 is 15 amino acids. Germline trimming cut 6 bases from V and 5 bases from J; bases unmatched to any gene: 6. CDR1 and CDR2 (germline): KGHSH, LQKENI. The CDR3 DNA follows: TGTGCCAGCTCGGTACAGGGGGTTGATAATTCACCCCTCCACTTT. This codes for CASSVQGVDNSPLHF.

J is TRBJ2-2 and V is TRBV7-6; D is possibly TRBD2 (6 bases). The length of the CDR3 is 13 residues. Trimming took off 5 bases at V and 5 bases at J, with 9 bases between the two ends. The germline V gene encodes CDR1 SGHVS and CDR2 FNYEAQ. CDR3 amino acids: CASSRDWTGELFF. In DNA, the CDR3 is TGTGCCAGCAGCCGGGACTGGACCGGGGAGCTGTTTTTT. The whole variable domain, filled in from reference TRBV7-6 and TRBJ2-2, reads GAGVSQSPRYKVTKRGQDVALRCDPISGHVSLYWYRQALGQGPEFLTYFNYEAQQDKSGLPNDRFSAERPEGSISTLTIQRTEQRDSAMYRCASSRDWTGELFFGEGSRLTVL.

V is TRBV6-1 and J is TRBJ1-2; 7 nucleotides align to TRBD1. Losses at the gene ends were 11 bases for V and 0 bases for J; bases not matched to a gene: 6. The germline CDR1 and CDR2 sequences are MNHNS and SASEGT. This CDR3 comprises 13 residues. The CDR3 bases are TGTGCCGGCCGGGACAGCACTAACTATGGCTACACCTTC. This gives the protein CAGRDSTNYGYTF.

This sequence joins TRBV6-5 and TRBJ2-1, with D possibly being TRBD2 (5 bases). V was cut by 6 bases and J by 5 bases, with 11 bases left in between. The germline CDR1 and CDR2 sequences are MNHEY and SVGAGI. This CDR3 is built from 13 residues. The CDR3 sequence: CASRSPGNNEQFF. The CDR3 bases are TGTGCCAGCAGGTCTCCCGGGAACAATGAGCAGTTCTTC.

CDR3 in amino acids: CASSIPNFRDPHQPQHF. Here the CDR3 DNA reads TGTGCCAGTAGTATACCCAACTTCAGGGACCCCCATCAGCCCCAGCATTTT. The V and J genes are TRBV19 and TRBJ1-5, with D tentatively TRBD1 (5 bases). The V end lost 2 bases, the J end lost 5 bases, and 19 bases lay between the germline ends. The CDR3 length is 17 residues. The germline CDR1 and CDR2 sequences are LNHDA and SQIVND (reference sequence). Filled out from reference TRBV19 and TRBJ1-5, the complete variable domain reads DGGITQSPKYLFRKEGQNVTLSCEQNLNHDAMYWYRQDPGQGLRLIYYSQIVNDFQKGDIAEGYSVSREKKESFPLTVTSAQKNPTAFYLCASSIPNFRDPHQPQHFGDGTRLSIL.

The chain combines TRBV15 with TRBJ2-1, with 8 bases lining up with TRBD1. This CDR3 comprises 16 residues. V was pared by 1 base and J by 6 bases, with 8 bases of the junction left unmatched. Germline CDR1 LNHNV, CDR2 YYDKDF (reference sequence). CDR3 DNA: TGTGCCACCAGCAGAGTTGGGGACAGGTTGCGCAATGAGCAGTTCTTC. Amino acids: CATSRVGDRLRNEQFF.

The chain combines TRBV15 with TRBJ2-1; D uncertain. The CDR3 spans 15 residues. The V and J ends lost 4 bases and 1 base respectively, with 11 bases between them. The germline CDR1 and CDR2 sequences are LNHNV and YYDKDF (reference sequence). CDR3 bases: TGTGCCACCAGCACAGACCGGCAATCCTACAATGAGCAGTTCTTC. It yields the protein CATSTDRQSYNEQFF.

This clone was found a few times. This chain joins TRBV2 and TRBJ2-6; no clear D gene. V was trimmed by 3 bases and J by 2 bases, leaving 8 bases between them. Germline V gene sequence: CDR1 SNHLY, CDR2 FYNNEI. The CDR3 is 15 residues long. DNA for the CDR3: TGTGCCAGCAGTGACTTGACCCCTGGGGCCAACGTCCTGACTTTC. This codes for CASSDLTPGANVLTF.

The chain carries TRBV27 and TRBJ2-7; 7 nucleotides align to TRBD1. The length of the CDR3 is 13 residues. V lost 6 bases, J lost 5 bases, and 7 bases stayed unmatched. The germline V gene encodes CDR1 MNHEY and CDR2 SMNVEV (reference sequence). In DNA, the CDR3 is TGTGCCAGCAGCCTCGACAGGGTCCACGAGCAGTACTTC. Encoded protein: CASSLDRVHEQYF.

The chain carries TRBV6-1 and TRBJ2-6, with a possible D match to TRBD1 (6 bases). The V and J ends lost 7 bases and 1 base respectively, with 11 bases between them. The CDR3 contains 15 residues. Germline V gene lookup returns CDR1 MNHNS and CDR2 SASEGT. The CDR3 bases are TGTGCCAGCACCGCAACAGGGTCTGGGGCCAACGTCCTGACTTTC. It translates to CASTATGSGANVLTF.

V is TRBV14 and J is TRBJ2-2, with 11 bases matching TRBD2. Germline CDR1 is SGHDN and CDR2 is FVKESK. The CDR3 is made up of 16 amino acids. V lost 3 bases, J lost 6 bases, and 6 bases stayed unmatched. CDR3 bases: TGTGCCAGCAGCCAGACTAGCGGGATTATAGCCGGGGAGCTGTTTTTT. This encodes CASSQTSGIIAGELFF.